One and the same sample provided the 25 T cell receptor beta chains below, sequenced in a study of control samples from healthy donors and cancer patients. This table comes from immunoSEQ multiplex PCR, and its TCRdb copy is limited to in-frame clones, with some not included. The sample carries some 25,000 clones, around 86% recorded once. Sequenced: PBMCs. The receptor source for this set is a man in his 60s with colorectal cancer.

This clone was recorded only once. This CDR3 reads CASRGVGGPNQPQHF. The CDR3, as DNA: TGTGCCAGCAGAGGCGTGGGAGGCCCCAATCAGCCCCAGCATTTT. V is TRBV6-5 and J is TRBJ1-5, with D unclear. Germline assignment: CDR1 MNHEY and CDR2 SVGAGI. The length of the CDR3 is 15 residues. V was shortened by 6 bases and J by 3 bases, with 15 bases between the two germline ends.

The CDR3 spells CASLDNRDSEAFF. For the CDR3, the DNA is TGTGCCAGCCTCGATAACCGGGACAGTGAAGCTTTCTTT. V gene TRBV2 combines with J gene TRBJ1-1; 7 bases are a match to TRBD1. Germline values: CDR1 SNHLY, CDR2 FYNNEI. The CDR3 spans 13 residues. The V segment lost 8 bases and the J segment 7 bases; nucleotides outside the gene matches: 10.

This chain joins TRBV5-6 and TRBJ2-5; D gene ambiguous. CDR1 SGHDT and CDR2 YYEEEE come from the germline V gene. This CDR3 has 11 residues. Trimming took 4 bases from V and 5 from J, leaving 6 bases between them. CDR3 loop: CASSNVETQYF. The CDR3 region has the DNA TGTGCCAGCAGCAACGTGGAGACCCAGTACTTC.

This clone has just one count. The chain couples TRBV6-6 to TRBJ1-4; perhaps TRBD1 as D (5 bases). Per germline, CDR1 MNHNY and CDR2 SVGAGI (reference sequence). This CDR3 is built from 16 residues. V lost 4 bases and J lost 2, with 14 bases in between. The CDR3 is CASSFGTLGTNEKLFF. The CDR3 DNA follows: TGTGCCAGCAGTTTTGGGACCCTGGGGACTAATGAAAAACTGTTTTTT.

The rearrangement uses TRBV11-2 and TRBJ2-7; no firm D call. This CDR3 is 11 amino acids long. Trimming shortened V by 1 base and J by 6 bases, and 4 bases separated the two germline ends. Germline assignment: CDR1 SGHAT and CDR2 FQNNGV. CDR3 amino acids: CASSLGTEQYF. The CDR3, as DNA: TGTGCCAGCAGCTTAGGAACCGAGCAGTACTTC.

The V call is TRBV3-1 (or the pseudogene TRBV3-2), the J call TRBJ2-2; D perhaps matches TRBD1 (6 bases). The CDR3 is 15 amino acids. CDR1 and CDR2 from the germline V gene are LGHDT and YNNKEL (reference sequence). Deletions cut 1 base from V and 7 bases from J, with 13 bases between. The CDR3 is CASSQVDRSGGELFF. The CDR3 DNA follows: TGTGCCAGCAGCCAAGTCGACAGGTCTGGCGGGGAGCTGTTTTTT.

The chain joins TRBV7-2 to TRBJ1-2; 7 bases map to TRBD1. With 4 bases clipped from V and 8 bases from J, the junction kept 7 bases outside the gene matches. Per the germline V gene, CDR1 is SGHTA and CDR2 is FQGNSA. The CDR3 extends over 13 amino acids. CDR3 loop: CASSSPRGDGYTF. The CDR3 nucleotides read TGTGCCAGCAGCTCCCCCAGGGGGGACGGCTACACCTTC.

The chain employs TRBV7-9 and TRBJ1-1; tentative D call: TRBD1 (6 bases). Germline V gene lookup returns CDR1 SEHNR and CDR2 FQNEAQ (reference sequence). The germline V and J ends were trimmed by 5 bases and 8 bases, with 21 bases remaining between them. The CDR3 loop spans 15 amino acids. CDR3 loop: CASSLGDRGGGEAFF. The CDR3 DNA reads TGTGCCAGCAGCCTCGGGGACCGAGGGGGGGGAGAAGCTTTCTTT.

This rearrangement joins TRBV6-5 to TRBJ1-1; unclear D gene. The CDR3 consists of 13 residues. CDR1 is MNHEY and CDR2 is SVGAGI in the germline V gene. V lost 10 bases and J 1 base, leaving 13 bases between the germline ends. The CDR3 loop reads CATLMVRNTEAFF. The CDR3 DNA sequence: TGTGCCACCCTAATGGTTCGGAACACTGAAGCTTTCTTT.

The V gene is TRBV6-2 or TRBV6-3, the J gene TRBJ2-3; D perhaps matches TRBD1 (6 bases). The CDR3 runs 18 residues. Germline CDR1 MNHEY, CDR2 SVGEGT. V was shortened by 0 bases and J by 1 base, with 17 bases between the two germline ends. The CDR3: CASSYSPDSYLRTDTQYF. As DNA, the CDR3 is TGTGCCAGCAGTTACTCGCCGGACAGCTATCTACGCACAGATACGCAGTATTTT.

This rearrangement joins TRBV9 to TRBJ1-6; 7 nucleotides agree with TRBD1. The CDR3 consists of 18 residues. V was pared by 0 bases and J by 0 bases, with 6 bases of the junction left unmatched. Germline CDR1 SGDLS, CDR2 YYNGEE. The CDR3 protein is CASSVGLWTGSYNSPLHF. CDR3 nucleotides: TGTGCCAGCAGCGTAGGGTTATGGACAGGCTCCTATAATTCACCCCTCCACTTT.

As DNA, the CDR3 is TGTGCCAGCAGCTTAGAGGTAGCGGTCCCAGATACGCAGTATTTT. It translates to CASSLEVAVPDTQYF. The chain recombines TRBV7-6 with TRBJ2-3; tentatively, D is TRBD2 (6 bases). The CDR3 has 15 residues. V lost 1 base, J lost 4 bases, and 12 bases lay in between. CDR1 is SGHVS, CDR2 FNYEAQ, per germline.

The chain joins TRBV5-1 to TRBJ1-5; perhaps TRBD1 as D (5 bases). The CDR3 spans 14 residues. Germline V CDR1 and CDR2: SGHRS, YFSETQ. V was pared by 0 bases and J by 8 bases, with 12 bases between. The CDR3 DNA follows: TGCGCCAGCAGCTTGGCCGGGGGGACGGAGCCCCAGCATTTT. This sequence encodes CASSLAGGTEPQHF.

This clone was detected a few times. The CDR3: CASSQGQGAGLSGYTF. As DNA, the CDR3 is TGTGCCAGCAGCCAGGGACAGGGGGCTGGACTCTCTGGCTACACCTTC. This rearrangement joins TRBV7-6 to TRBJ1-2, with 12 bases identical to TRBD1. This CDR3 has 16 residues. Germline assignment: CDR1 SGHVS and CDR2 FNYEAQ. The ends lost 5 bases at V and 7 bases at J; junction bases unmatched: 11.

For this clone: This sample also contains other DNA sequences that code for the same CDR3. The chain links TRBV20-1 to TRBJ1-1; tentatively, D is TRBD1 (5 bases). Trimming cost V 3 bases and J 3 bases, with 14 bases left between them. This CDR3 spans 14 amino acids. The germline gives CDR1 DFQATT, CDR2 SNEGSKA (reference sequence). The CDR3 sequence is CSASDGQGHTEAFF. The CDR3 nucleotides are TGCAGTGCTAGTGATGGTCAGGGCCACACTGAAGCTTTCTTT.

V and J are TRBV5-6 and TRBJ1-2; D is uncertain. CDR1 is SGHDT, CDR2 YYEEEE, per germline. The CDR3 length is 14 residues. V shed 0 bases and J shed 0 bases, with 6 bases lying between them. The CDR3 DNA sequence: TGTGCCAGCAGCTTGGCCCGGGCTAACTATGGCTACACCTTC. Encoded protein: CASSLARANYGYTF.

This chain links TRBV7-2 with TRBJ2-2, with D maybe TRBD1 (6 bases). Germline CDR1 reads SGHTA; CDR2 reads FQGNSA. V dropped 6 bases and J dropped 1 base, with 9 bases sitting between them. The CDR3 sequence is 14 residues long. CDR3 protein: CASSKDRNTGELFF. The CDR3 coding sequence is TGTGCCAGCAGTAAGGACAGGAACACCGGGGAGCTGTTTTTT.

The chain carries TRBV5-6 and TRBJ1-4; 8 nucleotides agree with TRBD1. This CDR3 region has 14 residues. Germline CDR1 SGHDT, CDR2 YYEEEE. The J segment lost 2 bases and the V segment lost 5 bases, leaving 2 bases of the junction unmatched. The CDR3 nucleotides read TGTGCCAGCAGTCCAGGGGGCACTAATGAAAAACTGTTTTTT. This sequence encodes CASSPGGTNEKLFF.

The rearrangement joins TRBV2 to TRBJ2-1, with D possibly TRBD2 on 6 matching bases. V shed 7 bases and J shed 10 bases, with 11 bases lying between them. CDR1 is SNHLY, CDR2 FYNNEI, per germline. The CDR3 loop spans 11 amino acids. CDR3 protein: CASNPRGEQFF. The CDR3 bases are TGTGCCAGCAACCCTCGGGGGGAGCAGTTCTTC. Filled out from reference TRBV2 and TRBJ2-1, the complete variable domain reads EPEVTQTPSHQVTQMGQEVILRCVPISNHLYFYWYRQILGQKVEFLVSFYNNEISEKSEIFDDQFSVERPDGSNFTLKIRSTKLEDSAMYFCASNPRGEQFFGPGTRLTVL.

This clone turned up a few times. V usage is TRBV19 and J usage is TRBJ2-2, with unresolved D. CDR3 length: 15 residues. V was cut by 3 bases and J by 0 bases, with 8 bases left in between. The germline gives CDR1 LNHDA, CDR2 SQIVND (reference sequence). For the CDR3, the DNA is TGTGCCAGTAGTATCAGTCTCCCGAACACCGGGGAGCTGTTTTTT. As protein: CASSISLPNTGELFF.

This clone was counted once. The chain carries TRBV19 and TRBJ2-1, with 7 bases matching TRBD2. J gave up 9 bases and V 3 bases, and 2 bases lay outside the gene matches. The CDR3 contains 12 residues. Looked up from germline, CDR1 is LNHDA and CDR2 is SQIVND (reference sequence). CDR3 protein: CASSMGGIEQFF. The CDR3 DNA is TGTGCCAGTAGTATGGGGGGGATTGAGCAGTTCTTC.

Concerning this clone: Other DNA sequences in this specimen translate into the identical CDR3. The gene calls are TRBV2 and TRBJ2-2; tentatively, D is TRBD1 (6 bases). The ends were cut back, 4 bases at V and 9 bases at J, with 9 bases in the middle. The CDR3 covers 12 residues. CDR1 is SNHLY and CDR2 is FYNNEI in the germline V gene. CDR3 residues: CASSVQGWELFF. The CDR3 DNA sequence: TGTGCCAGCAGTGTCCAGGGGTGGGAGCTGTTTTTT. Together with reference TRBV2 and TRBJ2-2, the CDR3 gives the full variable domain: EPEVTQTPSHQVTQMGQEVILRCVPISNHLYFYWYRQILGQKVEFLVSFYNNEISEKSEIFDDQFSVERPDGSNFTLKIRSTKLEDSAMYFCASSVQGWELFFGEGSRLTVL.

V usage is TRBV24-1 and J usage is TRBJ2-3; unclear D gene. The CDR3 consists of 14 residues. V lost 4 bases and J lost 3, with 10 bases in between. CDR1 and CDR2 from the germline V gene are KGHDR and SFDVKD. CDR3 protein: CATSESRRTDTQYF. CDR3 nucleotides: TGTGCCACCAGTGAATCGCGGCGGACAGATACGCAGTATTTT.

The chain carries TRBV6-5 and TRBJ2-3, with a possible D match to TRBD2 (5 bases). Germline V gene lookup returns CDR1 MNHEY and CDR2 SVGAGI. CDR3 length equals 14 residues. V lost 6 bases, J lost 2 bases, and 12 bases lay in between. CDR3 DNA sequence: TGTGCCAGCAGGGCAGCGGATTCCACAGATACGCAGTATTTT. It is translated as CASRAADSTDTQYF.

The gene calls are TRBV5-1 and TRBJ2-7; no reliable D call. The CDR3 length is 14 residues. CDR1 SGHRS and CDR2 YFSETQ come from the germline V gene. With 0 bases removed from V and 3 bases from J, the gap between germline ends came to 10 bases. The CDR3 loop reads CASSLDGNNYEQYF. As DNA, the CDR3 is TGCGCCAGCAGCTTGGATGGTAACAACTACGAGCAGTACTTC.